This record concerns one T cell receptor beta chain sequence. CDR1 and CDR2 (germline): KGHSH, LQKENI. The CDR3 is 15 amino acids. The junction had 5 bases not matched to a gene; V was cut back by 0 bases and J by 4 bases. The source of the sample is a study of blood T cell repertoires in COVID-19. Overall study: The study drew acute and convalescent COVID-19 samples from the United States, Italy and Spain.

Method: immunoSEQ multiplex PCR; TCRdb's copy keeps in-frame clones and lacks some. This table has around 100,000 clones, more than 70% appearing once. The receptor's source is a woman of 80 years or more in a cohort sampled during active COVID-19. The sequencing input was peripheral blood. The V gene is TRBV18, the J gene TRBJ2-5; 7 nucleotides line up with TRBD1. In DNA, the CDR3 is TGTGCCAGCTCACCACCAAGGGGGCGCGGAGAGACCCAGTACTTC. This translates into CASSPPRGRGETQYF.